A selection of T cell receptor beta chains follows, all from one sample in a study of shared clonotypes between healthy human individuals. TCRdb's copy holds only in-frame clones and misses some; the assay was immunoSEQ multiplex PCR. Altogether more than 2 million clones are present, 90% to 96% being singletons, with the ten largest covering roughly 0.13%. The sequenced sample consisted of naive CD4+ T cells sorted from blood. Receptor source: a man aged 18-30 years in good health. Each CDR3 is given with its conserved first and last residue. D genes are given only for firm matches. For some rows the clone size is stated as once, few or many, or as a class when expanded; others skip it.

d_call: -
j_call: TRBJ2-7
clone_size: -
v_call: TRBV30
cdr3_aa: CAWRRRGAYYEQYF
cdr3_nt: TGTGCCTGGAGAAGGAGGGGAGCCTACTACGAGCAGTACTTC

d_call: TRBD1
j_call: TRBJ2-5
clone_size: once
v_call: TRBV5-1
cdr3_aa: CASSSGQGIQETQYF
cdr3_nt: TGCGCCAGCAGCTCCGGACAGGGCATCCAAGAGACCCAGTACTTC

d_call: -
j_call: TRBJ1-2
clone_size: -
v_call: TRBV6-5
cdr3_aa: CATLRTAPANYGYTF
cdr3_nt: TGTGCCACCCTCCGGACAGCTCCTGCTAACTATGGCTACACCTTC

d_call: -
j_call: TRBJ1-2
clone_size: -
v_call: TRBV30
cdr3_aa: CAWAPGSGGYTF
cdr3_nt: TGTGCCTGGGCACCGGGGTCCGGGGGCTACACCTTC

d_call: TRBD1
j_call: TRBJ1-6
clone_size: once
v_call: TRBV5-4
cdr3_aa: CASSPDRSPLHF
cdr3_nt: TGTGCCAGCAGCCCGGACAGGTCACCCCTCCACTTT

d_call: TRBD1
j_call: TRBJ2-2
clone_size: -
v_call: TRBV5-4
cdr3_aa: CASSSGQGALANTGELFF
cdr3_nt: TGTGCCAGCAGCTCGGGACAGGGGGCCCTAGCGAACACCGGGGAGCTGTTTTTT

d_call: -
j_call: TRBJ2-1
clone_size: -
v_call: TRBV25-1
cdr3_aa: CASSDSGTTLREQFF
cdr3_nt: TGTGCCAGCAGTGACTCCGGGACCACTCTTAGGGAGCAGTTCTTC

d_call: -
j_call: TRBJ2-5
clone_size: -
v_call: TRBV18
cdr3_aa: CASSPWAGAKETQYF
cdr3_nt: TGTGCCAGCTCACCTTGGGCGGGGGCGAAAGAGACCCAGTACTTC

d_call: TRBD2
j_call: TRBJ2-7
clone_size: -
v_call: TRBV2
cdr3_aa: CASSKELAGGGYEQYF
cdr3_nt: TGTGCCAGCAGTAAAGAGCTAGCGGGGGGTGGATACGAGCAGTACTTC

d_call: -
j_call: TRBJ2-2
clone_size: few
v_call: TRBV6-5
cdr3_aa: CASSYGLGTNTGELFF
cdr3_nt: TGTGCCAGCAGTTACGGCTTGGGCACGAACACCGGGGAGCTGTTTTTT

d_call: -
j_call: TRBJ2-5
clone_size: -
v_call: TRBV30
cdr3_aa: CAWSAGRETQYF
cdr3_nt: TGTGCCTGGAGCGCGGGTCGAGAGACCCAGTACTTC

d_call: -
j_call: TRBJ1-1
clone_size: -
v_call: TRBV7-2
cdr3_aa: CASSFLMAEAFF
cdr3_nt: TGTGCCAGCAGCTTCTTAATGGCTGAAGCTTTCTTT

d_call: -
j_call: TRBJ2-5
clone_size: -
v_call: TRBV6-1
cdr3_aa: CASMSRGGYQETQYF
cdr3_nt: TGTGCCAGCATGAGCAGGGGGGGGTACCAAGAGACCCAGTACTTC

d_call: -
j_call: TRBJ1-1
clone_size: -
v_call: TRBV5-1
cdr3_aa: CASSLAGRKNTEAFF
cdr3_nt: TGCGCCAGCAGCTTGGCTGGAAGGAAAAACACTGAAGCTTTCTTT

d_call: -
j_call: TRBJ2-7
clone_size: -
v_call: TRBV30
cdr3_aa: CAWSLSRSYEQYF
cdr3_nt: TGTGCCTGGAGTCTTTCTAGGTCCTACGAGCAGTACTTC

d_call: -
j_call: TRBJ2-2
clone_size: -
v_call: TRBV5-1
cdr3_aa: CASRAASNTGELFF
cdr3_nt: TGCGCCAGCAGGGCGGCCAGCAACACCGGGGAGCTGTTTTTT

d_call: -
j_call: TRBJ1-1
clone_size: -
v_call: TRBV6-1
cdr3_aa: CASRIDRFNTEAFF
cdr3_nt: TGTGCCAGCAGGATTGACAGATTCAACACTGAAGCTTTCTTT

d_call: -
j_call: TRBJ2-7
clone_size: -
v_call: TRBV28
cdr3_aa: CASFVKGGGYEQYF
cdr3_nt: TGTGCCAGCTTCGTTAAGGGGGGCGGGTACGAGCAGTACTTC

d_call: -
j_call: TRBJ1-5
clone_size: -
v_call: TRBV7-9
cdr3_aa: CASSLVDQPQHF
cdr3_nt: TGTGCCAGCAGCTTAGTTGATCAGCCCCAGCATTTT

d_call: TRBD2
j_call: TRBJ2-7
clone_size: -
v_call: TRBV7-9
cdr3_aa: CASSPPSGGQNSYEQYF
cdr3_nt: TGTGCCAGCAGCCCGCCTAGCGGGGGGCAGAACTCCTACGAGCAGTACTTC

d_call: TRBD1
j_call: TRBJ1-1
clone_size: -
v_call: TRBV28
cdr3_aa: CASSQLSTGENTEAFF
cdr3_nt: TGTGCCAGCAGCCAACTCTCGACAGGGGAGAACACTGAAGCTTTCTTT

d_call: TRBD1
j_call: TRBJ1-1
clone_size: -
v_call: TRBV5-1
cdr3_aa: CASKGTGITEAFF
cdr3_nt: TGCGCCAGCAAAGGGACAGGTATCACTGAAGCTTTCTTT